This T cell receptor (beta chain) was profiled in a study of blood T cell repertoires in COVID-19. Authors' methods: From reference gene primer amplification, estimates of nucleated cell counts were derived. The table came from immunoSEQ multiplex PCR; TCRdb's copy has only in-frame clones and leaves some out. V, J and clone size reflect that table, while D and trimming were determined from the DNA. The table lists hundreds of thousands of clones, 70% to 90% of them singletons. Germline CDR1 is MNHEY and CDR2 is SMNVEV (reference sequence). V dropped 5 bases and J dropped 4 bases, with 8 bases sitting between them. There are 13 residues in the CDR3.

This sequence joins TRBV27 and TRBJ2-2; D remains ambiguous. The clonotype was recovered from a man aged 45-65 years with active or convalescent COVID-19. Sequenced input: peripheral blood. In nucleotides, the CDR3 is TGTGCCAGCAGTCCTGTAGTCACCGGGGAGCTGTTTTTT. Encoded protein: CASSPVVTGELFF.